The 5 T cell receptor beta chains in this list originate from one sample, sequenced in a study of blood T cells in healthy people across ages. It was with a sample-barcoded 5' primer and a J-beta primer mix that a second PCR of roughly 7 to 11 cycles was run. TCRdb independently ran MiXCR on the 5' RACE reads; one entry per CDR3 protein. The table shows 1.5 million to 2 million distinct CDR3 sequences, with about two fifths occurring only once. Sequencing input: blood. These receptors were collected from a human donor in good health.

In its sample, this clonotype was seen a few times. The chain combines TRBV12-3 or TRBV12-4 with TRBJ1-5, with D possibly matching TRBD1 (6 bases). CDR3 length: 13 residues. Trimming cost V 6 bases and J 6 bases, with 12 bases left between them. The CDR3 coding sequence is TGTGCCAGCAGAGAACAGGGAAGTCAGCCCCAGCATTTT. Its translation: CASREQGSQPQHF.

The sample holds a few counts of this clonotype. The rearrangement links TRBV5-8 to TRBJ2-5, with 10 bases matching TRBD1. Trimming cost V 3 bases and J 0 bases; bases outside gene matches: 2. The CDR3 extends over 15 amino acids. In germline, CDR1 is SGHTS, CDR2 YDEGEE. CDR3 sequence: CASSSGQGYQETQYF. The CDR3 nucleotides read TGTGCCAGCAGCTCGGGACAGGGGTACCAAGAGACCCAGTACTTC.

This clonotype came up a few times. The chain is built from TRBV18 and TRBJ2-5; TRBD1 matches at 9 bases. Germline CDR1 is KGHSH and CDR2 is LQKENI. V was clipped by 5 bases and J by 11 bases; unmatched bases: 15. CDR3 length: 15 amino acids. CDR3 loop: CASSFTGQGAGEQYF. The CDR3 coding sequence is TGTGCCAGCTCATTTACGGGACAGGGAGCCGGGGAGCAGTACTTC.

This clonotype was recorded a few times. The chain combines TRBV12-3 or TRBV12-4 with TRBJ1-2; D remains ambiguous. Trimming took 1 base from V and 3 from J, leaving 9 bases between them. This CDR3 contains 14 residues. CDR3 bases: TGTGCCAGCAGTTTAGTGGGCAGATACTATGGCTACACCTTC. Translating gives CASSLVGRYYGYTF.

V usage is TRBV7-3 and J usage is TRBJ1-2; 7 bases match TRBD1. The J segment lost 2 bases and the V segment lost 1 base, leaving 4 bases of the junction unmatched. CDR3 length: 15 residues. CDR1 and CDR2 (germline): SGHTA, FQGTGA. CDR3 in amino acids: CASSLMSRGNYGYTF. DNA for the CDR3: TGTGCCAGCAGCTTAATGTCCAGGGGGAACTATGGCTACACCTTC.